Listed here are 12 T cell receptor beta chains from one sample, sequenced in a study of T cells after yellow fever vaccination. TCRdb reprocessed the 5' RACE reads via MiXCR and lists one record per CDR3 protein. Here the sample spans 60,000 or so distinct CDR3 sequences, roughly 7.4% being singletons. The sequencing here drew on CD8+ T cells sorted from PBMCs, taken on the day of the first yellow fever vaccination. All receptors come from a man aged 18 to 29 who received the YFV17D yellow fever vaccine.

This clonotype was seen a few times. The chain has TRBV4-1 and TRBJ2-7; the D gene is possibly TRBD1 (6 bases). This CDR3 is built from 15 residues. Between the trimmed V and J ends, which lost 1 base and 2 bases, there was a span of 12 bases. Germline lookup yields CDR1 MGHRA and CDR2 YSYEKL. The DNA of the CDR3 is TGCGCCAGCAGCCAAGGCACAGGGAGAGCCTACGAGCAGTACTTC. This encodes CASSQGTGRAYEQYF.

This clonotype was seen more than once but under ten times. This chain connects TRBV9 to TRBJ2-2, with D hard to call. Trimming removed 2 bases from V and 5 bases from J, with 10 bases in between. Per the germline V gene, CDR1 is SGDLS and CDR2 is YYNGEE. The CDR3 covers 14 residues. The CDR3 loop is CASSVEAKTGELFF. CDR3 nucleotide sequence: TGTGCCAGCAGCGTTGAGGCAAAGACCGGGGAGCTGTTTTTT.

This chain connects TRBV19 to TRBJ1-6; D not resolved. CDR3 length: 16 residues. The germline V gene has CDR1 LNHDA and CDR2 SQIVND (reference sequence). V lost 7 bases and J lost 3, with 16 bases in between. The CDR3 DNA reads TGTGCCAGTACCCCTCTTGGGTCCGGCTATAATTCACCCCTCCACTTT. It is translated as CASTPLGSGYNSPLHF.

This clonotype showed up many times. V is TRBV4-2 and J is TRBJ2-6; the D is unclear. V gave up 0 bases and J gave up 3 bases, with 12 bases separating them. This CDR3 is 17 amino acids long. Per the germline V gene, CDR1 is LGHNA and CDR2 is YNFKEQ. Written as DNA, the CDR3 is TGTGCCAGCAGCCAAGACGGGTCCCCGGGTGGGGCCAACGTCCTGACTTTC. As protein: CASSQDGSPGGANVLTF.

In its sample, this clonotype was seen many times. The V gene is TRBV29-1, the J gene TRBJ2-1, with a possible D match to TRBD2 (5 bases). With 7 bases removed from V and 9 bases from J, the gap between germline ends came to 13 bases. From germline, CDR1 is SQVTM and CDR2 ANQGSEA. This CDR3 contains 11 residues. The CDR3 sequence is CSAWKRAEQFF. The DNA for the CDR3 is TGCAGCGCCTGGAAGAGGGCTGAGCAGTTCTTC.

The chain has TRBV6-5 and TRBJ2-6; D call uncertain. Germline V gene lookup returns CDR1 MNHEY and CDR2 SVGAGI. The CDR3 spans 15 residues. V lost 2 bases and J 2 bases, leaving 7 bases between the germline ends. DNA of the CDR3: TGTGCCAGCAGTTACGGCGCCACTGGGGCCAACGTCCTGACTTTC. It is translated as CASSYGATGANVLTF.

This clonotype was seen a single time. V and J are TRBV28 and TRBJ2-5; tentative D call: TRBD1 (5 bases). The CDR3 consists of 14 residues. With 6 bases removed from V and 2 bases from J, the gap between germline ends came to 13 bases. Germline V gives CDR1 MDHEN, CDR2 SYDVKM. The CDR3 loop is CASRITGDQETQYF. The CDR3 nucleotides read TGTGCCAGCAGGATTACAGGAGATCAAGAGACCCAGTACTTC.

The gene calls are TRBV7-6 and TRBJ2-7; weak D call: TRBD2 (6 bases). The CDR3 sequence is 17 residues long. V was clipped by 3 bases and J by 0 bases, with 18 bases between them. CDR1 is SGHVS, CDR2 FNYEAQ, per germline. CDR3 sequence reads: CASSLDPGGSSSYEQYF. In DNA form, the CDR3 reads TGTGCCAGCAGCTTGGACCCTGGGGGGTCGAGCTCCTACGAGCAGTACTTC.

This clonotype has only a few counts. V is TRBV4-1 and J is TRBJ2-3, with D possibly TRBD2 on 5 matching bases. Germline V gives CDR1 MGHRA, CDR2 YSYEKL. This CDR3 region has 19 residues. Between the trimmed V and J ends, which lost 0 bases and 4 bases, there was a span of 23 bases. The CDR3 region is CASSQDWLKRPPVSDTQYF. The CDR3 nucleotides read TGCGCCAGCAGCCAAGATTGGTTAAAGCGGCCTCCGGTATCAGATACGCAGTATTTT.

This clonotype was counted ten times or more. The CDR3 sequence: CASRKSLAGPTSTDTQYF. The CDR3 coding sequence is TGTGCCAGCAGAAAGTCCCTAGCGGGGCCAACTAGCACAGATACGCAGTATTTT. The chain employs TRBV11-2 and TRBJ2-3, with 9 bases matching TRBD2. In germline, CDR1 is SGHAT, CDR2 FQNNGV. The CDR3 contains 18 residues. With V trimmed by 6 bases and J by 0 bases, 13 bases remained unmatched.

This clonotype showed up many times. The rearrangement uses TRBV29-1 and TRBJ2-1; 8 bases match TRBD1. This CDR3 has 15 amino acids. The germline gives CDR1 SQVTM, CDR2 ANQGSEA. Trimming removed 2 bases from V and 3 bases from J; junction bases left unmatched: 6. Here the CDR3 reads CSVEWSDRGYNEQFF. In nucleotides, the CDR3 is TGCAGCGTTGAATGGAGTGACAGGGGCTACAATGAGCAGTTCTTC.

This clonotype was picked up many times. The chain carries TRBV5-5 and TRBJ2-7; D gene unclear. This CDR3 comprises 16 residues. Trimming took off 4 bases at V and 7 bases at J, with 24 bases between the two ends. Germline V gene data show CDR1 as SGHKS and CDR2 as YYEKEE (reference sequence). The CDR3 bases are TGTGCCAGCAGCCTTACCCTCGGACCCGGCAAGGAAGAGCAGTACGTC. It translates to CASSLTLGPGKEEQYV.